The clone carrying this T cell receptor beta chain was seen more than once but under ten times. This sample stems from a study of blood T cell repertoires in COVID-19. Across the whole study: Sites across the United States, Italy and Spain contributed samples from acute and convalescent COVID-19.

The repertoire was sequenced with immunoSEQ multiplex PCR; TCRdb's copy has only in-frame clones and lacks some. The sample includes more than 200,000 clones, over 75% of them seen just once. With 4 bases clipped from V and 9 bases from J, the junction kept 5 bases outside the gene matches. In germline, CDR1 is SQVTM, CDR2 ANQGSEA. The CDR3 sequence is 12 residues long. The sequencing sample was made of peripheral blood. V is TRBV29-1 and J is TRBJ1-1; 10 bases agree with TRBD1. The receptor comes from a man over 45 with COVID-19, enrolled during active disease. CDR3 sequence reads: CSVGGQGSQAFF. The DNA for the CDR3 is TGCAGCGTTGGGGGACAGGGGAGTCAAGCTTTCTTT.